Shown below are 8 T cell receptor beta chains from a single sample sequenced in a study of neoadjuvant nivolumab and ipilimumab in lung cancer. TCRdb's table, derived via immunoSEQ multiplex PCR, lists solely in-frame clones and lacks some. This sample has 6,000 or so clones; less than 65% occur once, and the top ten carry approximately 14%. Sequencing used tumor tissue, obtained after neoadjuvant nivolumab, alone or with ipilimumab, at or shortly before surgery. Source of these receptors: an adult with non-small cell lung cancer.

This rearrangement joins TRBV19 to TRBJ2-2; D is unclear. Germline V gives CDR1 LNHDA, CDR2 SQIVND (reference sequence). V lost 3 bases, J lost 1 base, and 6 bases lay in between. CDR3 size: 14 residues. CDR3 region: CASSIRQNTGELFF. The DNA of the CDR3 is TGTGCCAGTAGTATCAGACAGAACACCGGGGAGCTGTTTTTT.

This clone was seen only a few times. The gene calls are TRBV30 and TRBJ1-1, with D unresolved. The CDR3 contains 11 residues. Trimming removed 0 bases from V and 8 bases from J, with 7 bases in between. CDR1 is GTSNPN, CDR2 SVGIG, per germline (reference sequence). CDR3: CAWSVGMEAFF. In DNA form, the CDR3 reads TGTGCCTGGAGTGTAGGGATGGAAGCTTTCTTT.

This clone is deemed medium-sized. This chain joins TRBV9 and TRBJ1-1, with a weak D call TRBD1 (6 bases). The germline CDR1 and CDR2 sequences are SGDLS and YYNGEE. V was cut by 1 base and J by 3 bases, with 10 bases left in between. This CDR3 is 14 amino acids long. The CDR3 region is CASSVSGVDTEAFF. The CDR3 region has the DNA TGTGCCAGCAGCGTATCAGGGGTTGACACTGAAGCTTTCTTT.

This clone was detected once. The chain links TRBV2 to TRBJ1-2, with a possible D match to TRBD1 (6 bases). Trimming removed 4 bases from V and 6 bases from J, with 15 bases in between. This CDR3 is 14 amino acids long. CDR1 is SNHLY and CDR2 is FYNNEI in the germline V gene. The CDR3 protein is CASSGSEGGNGYTF. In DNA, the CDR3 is TGTGCCAGCAGTGGAAGTGAAGGGGGAAATGGCTACACCTTC.

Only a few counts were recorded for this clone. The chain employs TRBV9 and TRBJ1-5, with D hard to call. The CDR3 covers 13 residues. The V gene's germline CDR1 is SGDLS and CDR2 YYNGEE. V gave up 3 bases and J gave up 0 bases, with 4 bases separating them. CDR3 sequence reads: CASSGDSNQPQHF. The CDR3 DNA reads TGTGCCAGCAGCGGCGATAGCAATCAGCCCCAGCATTTT.

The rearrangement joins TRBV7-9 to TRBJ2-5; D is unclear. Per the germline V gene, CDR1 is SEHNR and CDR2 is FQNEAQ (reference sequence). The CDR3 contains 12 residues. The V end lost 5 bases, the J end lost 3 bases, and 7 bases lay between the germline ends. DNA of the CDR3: TGTGCCAGCAGCCGGAGTGAAGAGACCCAGTACTTC. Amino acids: CASSRSEETQYF.

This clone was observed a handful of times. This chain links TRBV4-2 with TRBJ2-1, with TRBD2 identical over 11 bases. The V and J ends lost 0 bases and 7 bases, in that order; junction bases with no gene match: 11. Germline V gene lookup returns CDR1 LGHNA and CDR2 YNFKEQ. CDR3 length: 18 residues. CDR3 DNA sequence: TGTGCCAGCAGCCAAGACGCCTCTGGGACTAGCGGAACGAATGAGCAGTTCTTC. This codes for CASSQDASGTSGTNEQFF.

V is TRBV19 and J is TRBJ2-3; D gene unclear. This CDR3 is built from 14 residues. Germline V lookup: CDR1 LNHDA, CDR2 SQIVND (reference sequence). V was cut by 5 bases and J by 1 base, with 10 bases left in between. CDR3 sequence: CASSLVLGTDTQYF. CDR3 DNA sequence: TGTGCCAGTAGTTTAGTGCTCGGCACAGATACGCAGTATTTT.